This TCR beta chain was captured by sequencing in a study of cytomegalovirus exposure and HLA in healthy donors (TCRdb year 2017). Background for the entire study: An earlier analysis of more than 550 of the donors reported around 280 Gb of sequence data and 95 million to 130 million unique TCR beta sequences obtained from about 179 million T cells. Using immunosequencing, the study profiled T cell repertoires from about 650 subjects and related those repertoires to cytomegalovirus serostatus. All discovery cohort repertoires had been generated using a single sequencing platform. In addition to the first cohort of 666 subjects, a separate validation cohort of approximately 130 different subjects was used. A later analysis re-analyzed previously published TCR beta repertoires from roughly 600 donors and added high-resolution HLA genotyping to study TCR occurrence patterns. On average, roughly 200,000 unique TCR beta nucleotide sequences were sequenced per donor among more than 350 genotyped donors of the cohort, with roughly 18% of those sequences being non-productive. Rather than using new phenotypic data, the later analysis identified candidate immune exposures from TCR beta sequences and from how often those sequences occurred across donors. Donor age, sex, ethnicity and CMV serostatus were compiled together with the repertoire data. An earlier analysis of around 640 of the donors used high-throughput TCR beta sequencing to judge whether each TCR beta V gene segment behaved as functional or pseudogenic. The study was designed to test whether signatures of past pathogen exposure could be identified by cataloging public T cell receptors. Both class I and class II loci were covered by HLA typing, at four-digit resolution. Roughly five DR-DQ haplotypes were handled as single units for association and clustering because linkage in the cohort was strong. An early release covering roughly 640 HLA-typed donors comprised about 320 gigabases of sequencing data and about 90 million unique TCR sequences. The number of typed donors differed by locus: roughly 620-640 for A, B, C, DRB1 and DQB1; approximately 530 for DQA1; approximately 600 for DPA1; and some 470 for DPB1. Of the 300 to 500 genotyped donors, roughly 80% were placed in the genetic ancestry cluster associated with self-reported Caucasian donors. In a later genetic analysis, genome-wide SNP genotypes for about 55% of the roughly 700 donors were used, and that subset was treated as a discovery cohort. To predict cytomegalovirus infection status, the study combined high-throughput TCR immunosequencing, statistical association of individual TCRs with disease status, and machine learning.

Library construction relied on the immunoSEQ multiplex PCR assay. For the multiplex PCR, a mixture combining 60 forward primers for TCR Vbeta segments and 13 reverse primers for TCR Jbeta segments was used. The CDR3 region of rearranged TCR beta genes was amplified from genomic DNA by a multiplex PCR assay. The amplified TCR beta libraries were sequenced on the Illumina HiSeq System as 87-base-pair reads. The paper's data handling went like this. A later analysis counted 75 million to 100 million unique TCR beta chains across the 690 or so repertoires, and 9.5 million to 11 million of these chains were shared by at least two donors. Raw reads were error-corrected and collapsed into unique sequences by a nearest-neighbor algorithm in which closely related sequences were merged to remove PCR and sequencing errors. To assign V, D and J gene segments, CDR3 sequences were aligned to IMGT reference sequences. For a sequence to be retained, a match of at least six nucleotides to both a V gene segment and a J gene segment was required. A rearrangement was called productive if the CDR3 had no stop codons and remained in frame with V and J, and every other rearrangement was called non-productive. Following IMGT convention, CDR3 was defined as the stretch from the second conserved V-encoded cysteine up to the conserved J-encoded phenylalanine. The earlier analysis of some 580 of the donors excluded any sequence lacking an unambiguous match to a single V gene segment. An earlier analysis of 500 to 700 of the donors classified V segments as functional when productive rearrangements were above 56.7% and as segregating when the standard deviation between donors was above 5%. A statistical classification framework was built for diagnosing cytomegalovirus status from the catalog of TCR beta chain sequences. A later analysis assigned V and J genes by comparing TCR nucleotide sequences with IMGT/GENE-DB human TR gene sequences. Using the TCRdist pipeline, a later analysis assigned CDR3 sequences along with most-parsimonious VDJ recombination scenarios. In a later analysis, each TCR beta chain was defined by its CDR3 amino acid sequence together with its V-gene family, and reads without a unique V-gene family were excluded. To address suspected cross-contamination and a sequencing artifact, a later analysis removed over 500 highly shared, low-generation-probability nucleotide sequences. In a later analysis, a clonal expansion index for each public chain was calculated from normalized within-repertoire ranks of inferred template counts. In a later analysis, generation probabilities were computed with a VDJ recombination model fitted to out-of-frame rearrangements, and the resulting probabilities were checked against IGoR. Hypergeometric tests were used in a later analysis to score TCR-TCR, TCR-HLA and TCR-CMV co-occurrence, with a repertoire-size bias correction applied to the TCR pairs. False discovery rates were estimated in a later analysis by permuting HLA or CMV assignments 20 times. In a later analysis, co-occurring TCRs were grouped using DBSCAN, with TCRdist sequence similarity added in when clustering inside HLA-allele-positive subsets. Repertoires with fewer than 30,000 or more than 120,000 public chains were left out of co-occurrence clustering, as were about 5 repertoires with anomalous nucleotide sharing. TCRdb limited this immuneACCESS table to in-frame rearrangements with V and J called. A share of clones is missing; checked studies link under half to unresolved V genes, and the rest is unexplained. Clonal size and the V and J genes are those of that table, whereas D and trimming came from the DNA. The sample table shows about 160,000 clones, and over 80% are seen once. About 1.2% of the sample comes from the top ten.

The germline V gene specifies SGHTA as CDR1 and FQGNSA as CDR2. From the cysteine up to the phenylalanine, the CDR3 has a length of 16 residues. The read is trimmed to its CDR3 DNA, 48 bases read in frame from base 1. For this chain, trimming is 2 bases at the V end and 8 bases at the J end, and the number of junction bases without a gene match is 5. General findings and caveats noted by the study authors: In a later genetic analysis, a missense DCLRE1C variant was associated with V-gene and J-gene trimming of TCR beta chains, and the association was replicated in an independent cohort. The only immune exposure information available for the cohort was CMV serostatus. A few of the identified cytomegalovirus-associated TCR beta chains were confirmed in vitro to be specific for cytomegalovirus antigens. In both the original and validation cohorts, the classifier was reported to diagnose cytomegalovirus status with high specificity and sensitivity. Approximately 16 rarely observed V segments, including chromosome 9 orphons, were excluded from the earlier analysis of about 600 of the donors because counts were too low. Correlated functional status among segregating V segments might be attributable to linkage disequilibrium, but an unknown experimental factor could not be ruled out. The study gave a list of over 150 TCR beta chains associated with cytomegalovirus. Roughly uniform sequencing depth across donors was assumed in presence/absence analyses, although this assumption may not hold. A cluster of highly shared sequence variants was judged likely to represent a technical artifact of the sequencing pipeline. When HLA alleles, especially DR and DQ, strongly co-occurred, attributing TCR associations to individual alleles was difficult. Some IMGT-functional V segments, including TRBV6-2 and TRBV6-3, could not be distinguished by the 87-base-pair reads and were therefore excluded. In a later analysis, most CMV-associated TCR beta chains were found to appear HLA-restricted, with HLA associations seemingly driven largely by CMV exposure. A further reported finding was that TCR beta sequences accurately predicted the HLA-A and HLA-B alleles for most subjects in the first cohort. In an earlier analysis of approximately 590 of the donors, most TCR beta V segments were observed in productive rearrangements about 90% or about 30% of the time, broadly matching IMGT annotations. The authors suggested that the approach could potentially be generalized to other disease states and immunological phenotypes. A later analysis reported that several top co-occurrence clusters appeared linked to parvovirus B19, influenza, CMV and Epstein-Barr virus. In a later analysis, HLA-associated TCR beta chains were found to be more clonally expanded and to have lower generation probabilities than equally common non-associated chains. The cohort was sequenced for TCR beta chains only, and without alpha or paired-chain data the features that could be detected were limited. According to a later genetic analysis, donors in an Asian-associated ancestry cluster had fewer N-insertions in productive TCRs than the approximately 710-donor mean. In a later analysis, the rate of TCR association differed among HLA loci, with DRB1 alleles having the most associated TCRs and HLA-C alleles having the fewest. Most TCR sequences were observed very rarely across donors, whereas some public TCRs were present in many individuals. HLA typing was unavailable for some donors at each locus, so association tests used only the typed subset. Specific HLA alleles were associated with 16,951 TCR beta sequences at a false discovery rate of 0.05 in a later analysis.

The cohort was made up of several hundred healthy bone marrow donors. All cohort members were sampled while nominally healthy, although unrecorded immune exposures were likely present. The donor tested CMV seronegative and was one of the 352 seronegative cohort members. Each donor provided a peripheral blood sample, and peripheral blood mononuclear cells were used for TCR beta sequencing. The Qiagen DNeasy Blood Extraction Kit was used to extract genomic DNA from the blood cell samples. Points on this clone: It lacks a known antigen. The sample holds no much larger clone one base away, and base qualities are not on file.

The chain uses TRBV7-2 and TRBJ2-1; 14 of the junction bases match TRBD2. Sequenced sample: PBMCs. The TCR was taken from a boy younger than 10 in good health and CMV-seronegative. The DNA sequence is as follows: TGTGCCAGCAGCTTACCGACTAGCGGGAGGGCCTATGAGCAGTTCTTC. It translates as CASSLPTSGRAYEQFF.